This T cell receptor beta chain is from a study of radiotherapy plus CTLA-4 blockade in lung cancer. Study at large: There were objective responses in 18% of patients, and around 31% had disease control. Study conclusions and caveats: Radiotherapy with ipilimumab was followed by blood expansion of tumor-derived clones.

In the case of this clone: The antigen is unknown.

The method was immunoSEQ multiplex PCR; TCRdb's version includes in-frame clones alone and lacks a portion of them. The data hold tens of thousands of clones, with 78% observed a single time. The CDR3 covers 16 residues. V was trimmed by 0 bases and J by 6 bases, leaving 17 bases between them. The chain combines TRBV23-1 with TRBJ1-2; tentative D call: TRBD1 (5 bases). TRBV23-1 is flagged as an ORF with uncertain function. The sample here was peripheral blood, taken from a patient treated with radiotherapy plus ipilimumab. The sequence was obtained from a human donor with non-small cell lung cancer who had a partial response to radiotherapy plus ipilimumab. Some clones in this sample may be carry-over from other donors' samples. The CDR3 sequence is CASSQSAVGREDGYTF. CDR3 DNA: TGCGCCAGCAGTCAATCGGCTGTGGGCAGGGAAGATGGCTACACCTTC.